The T cell receptor (beta chain) under discussion was sequenced for a study of regulatory T cells in long-lasting Graves disease. The time point here: newly diagnosed GD, antithyroid drugs for less than 3 months. TCR sequences were obtained from RNA taken from PBMCs. Overall study results and limits: Persistent disease preferred TRBV28, TRBJ1-2 and TRBJ2-5. Few sampled subjects may have lowered accuracy. Clonotypes that were public and shared totalled 2,741 in persistent patients versus 750 to 1,000 in new patients.

Arm-PCR with iRepertoire HTBI primers amplified the CDR3 regions for these TCR beta libraries. In TCRdb, the multiplex PCR reads were re-called with MiXCR into one record per CDR3 protein. Of 400,000 to 450,000 distinct CDR3 sequences in the sample, roughly 15% are singletons; the top ten hold about 10%. Remarks on this clonotype: Its matching antigen is unknown. Just one base apart from a much larger clone, this may be a read error.

This CDR3 region has 15 residues. From germline, CDR1 is SGHTA and CDR2 FQGNSA. These sequences were also reported in another study, on T cells in Graves' hyperthyroidism and ophthalmopathy.

This clonotype was sampled from a woman in her thirties with Graves disease. The V and J genes are TRBV7-2 and TRBJ2-7; possible D gene TRBD2, 5 bases. The specimen comprised peripheral blood mononuclear cells (PBMCs), sampled at new diagnosis, from a patient treated with antithyroid drugs. The CDR3 region is CASSLGRRESYERYF. The CDR3 nucleotides are TGTGCCAGCAGCTTAGGACGACGGGAATCCTACGAGCGGTACTTC. The full variable domain, in which reference TRBV7-2 and TRBJ2-7 provide the parts outside the CDR3, is GAGVSQSPSNKVTEKGKDVELRCDPISGHTALYWYRQSLGQGLEFLIYFQGNSAPDKSGLPSDRFSAERTGGSVSTLTIQRTQQEDSAVYLCASSLGRRESYERYFGPGTRLTVT.